What follows are 21 T cell receptor beta chains derived from one specimen sequenced in a study of T cells after yellow fever vaccination. MiXCR, run by TCRdb on the 5' RACE reads, gives a single entry per CDR3 protein. The sample records some 300,000 distinct CDR3 sequences, about 10% being singletons. This material consisted of CD4+ T cells sorted from PBMCs, taken 45 days after the yellow fever booster vaccination. These receptors all come from a man between 18 and 35 years old who received the YFV17D yellow fever vaccine.

The J gene is TRBJ1-5, the V gene TRBV7-2, with D unclear. The V gene's germline CDR1 is SGHTA and CDR2 FQGNSA. This CDR3 has 15 amino acids. V lost 5 bases, J lost 0 bases, and 11 bases lay in between. CDR3 amino acids: CASSRTGDSNQPQHF. Written as DNA, the CDR3 is TGTGCCAGCAGCCGGACGGGTGATAGCAATCAGCCCCAGCATTTT.

This clonotype was picked up a small number of times. This chain links TRBV5-4 with TRBJ2-5, with 9 bases aligning to TRBD1. Germline CDR1 is SGHNT and CDR2 is YYREEE (reference sequence). V shed 4 bases and J 4 bases; nucleotides not matched to a gene: 5. The CDR3 runs 14 residues. CDR3 DNA sequence: TGTGCCAGCAGCCAACAGGGGGCTGCAGAGACCCAGTACTTC. This encodes CASSQQGAAETQYF.

This clonotype was counted between two and nine times. The gene calls are TRBV5-4 and TRBJ2-5; no clear D. CDR3 size: 13 residues. Germline V gene data show CDR1 as SGHNT and CDR2 as YYREEE (reference sequence). V was shortened by 3 bases and J by 5 bases, with 11 bases between the two germline ends. DNA for the CDR3: TGTGCCAGCAGCTCAAACGGTTATGAGACCCAGTACTTC. It specifies CASSSNGYETQYF. Full variable domain (outside the CDR3, taken from reference TRBV5-4 and TRBJ2-5): ETGVTQSPTHLIKTRGQQVTLRCSSQSGHNTVSWYQQALGQGPQFIFQYYREEENGRGNFPPRFSGLQFPNYSSELNVNALELDDSALYLCASSSNGYETQYFGPGTRLLVL.

This clonotype was seen at least ten times. The CDR3 DNA sequence: TGTGCCAGCAGTTACGCGGGGACTAGCGGGGGGGTTGCAGATACGCAGTATTTT. This encodes CASSYAGTSGGVADTQYF. The chain links TRBV6-6 to TRBJ2-3; 16 bases fit TRBD2. This CDR3 contains 18 residues. In germline, CDR1 is MNHNY, CDR2 SVGAGI (reference sequence). After removal of 2 bases from V and 4 bases from J, the junction contained 6 bases not matched to a gene.

This clonotype was found once. The rearrangement uses TRBV12-3 or TRBV12-4 and TRBJ1-2; D not resolved. Trimming stripped 4 bases from V and 5 bases from J, with 8 bases between. The CDR3 extends over 12 amino acids. Here the CDR3 reads CASSSWLYGYTF. DNA for the CDR3: TGTGCCAGCAGTTCGTGGCTATATGGCTACACCTTC.

This clonotype appeared many times. The chain is built from TRBV7-2 and TRBJ1-6; no firm D call. The CDR3 is 15 residues long. CDR1 and CDR2 (germline): SGHTA, FQGNSA. Trimming took off 5 bases at V and 6 bases at J, with 14 bases between the two ends. The CDR3 reads CASSPGSPINSPLHF. CDR3 DNA: TGTGCCAGCAGCCCGGGGAGTCCCATTAATTCACCCCTCCACTTT. Drawing the rest from reference TRBV7-2 and TRBJ1-6, the complete variable domain is GAGVSQSPSNKVTEKGKDVELRCDPISGHTALYWYRQSLGQGLEFLIYFQGNSAPDKSGLPSDRFSAERTGGSVSTLTIQRTQQEDSAVYLCASSPGSPINSPLHFGNGTRLTVT.

The chain combines TRBV5-1 with TRBJ2-5; 15 nucleotides align to TRBD2. After removal of 4 bases from V and 3 bases from J, the junction contained 4 bases not matched to a gene. CDR1 and CDR2 from the germline V gene are SGHRS and YFSETQ. The CDR3 runs 16 residues. CDR3 DNA sequence: TGCGCCAGCAGCACGGGACTAGCGGGGGGAAAAGAGACCCAGTACTTC. As protein: CASSTGLAGGKETQYF.

This chain connects TRBV7-2 to TRBJ2-1; D unclear. The CDR3 loop spans 17 amino acids. V shed 2 bases and J shed 0 bases, with 14 bases lying between them. Germline loops: CDR1 SGHTA, CDR2 FQGNSA. CDR3 DNA sequence: TGTGCCAGCAGCTTATTCCCAGCGAGGAGCTCCTACAATGAGCAGTTCTTC. Translated, it gives CASSLFPARSSYNEQFF.

This clonotype was picked up many times. The chain carries TRBV6-5 and TRBJ2-3, with D hard to call. Germline values: CDR1 MNHEY, CDR2 SVGAGI. V lost 3 bases and J 2 bases, leaving 12 bases between the germline ends. CDR3 size: 15 residues. CDR3 loop: CASSYSDVVTDTQYF. The CDR3 DNA is TGTGCCAGCAGTTATTCGGACGTAGTCACAGATACGCAGTATTTT.

This clonotype came up a few times. The chain links TRBV6-1 to TRBJ2-5; tentatively, D is TRBD1 or TRBD2 (5 bases each). This CDR3 region has 14 residues. The V gene lost 8 bases and the J gene lost 2 bases, with 15 bases spanning the gap. Germline loops: CDR1 MNHNS, CDR2 SASEGT. The CDR3 nucleotides are TGTGCCAGCTTAACCATATGGGGGCAAGAGACCCAGTACTTC. Translated, it gives CASLTIWGQETQYF.

The rearrangement uses TRBV19 and TRBJ1-2, with D perhaps TRBD1 (6 bases). Deletions cut 9 bases from V and 8 bases from J, with 16 bases between. The CDR3 length is 12 residues. CDR1 LNHDA and CDR2 SQIVND come from the germline V gene (reference sequence). The CDR3 bases are TGTGCCAGCCACAGGGAATTTGTGGGCTACACCTTC. Protein product: CASHREFVGYTF.

This chain joins TRBV9 and TRBJ2-7; tentative D call: TRBD2 (7 bases). CDR3 size: 14 residues. Per germline, CDR1 SGDLS and CDR2 YYNGEE. With 4 bases removed from V and 1 base from J, the gap between germline ends came to 12 bases. The CDR3 spells CASSRGGGSYEQYF. CDR3 in DNA: TGTGCCAGCAGCAGGGGGGGTGGTTCCTACGAGCAGTACTTC.

This clonotype has a count of ten or more. V usage is TRBV24-1 and J usage is TRBJ2-1; perhaps TRBD2 as D (6 bases). The CDR3 length is 14 residues. Trimming left V 4 bases short and J 2 bases short, with 8 bases between. Per the germline V gene, CDR1 is KGHDR and CDR2 is SFDVKD. CDR3 amino acids: CATSERGAYNEQFF. The CDR3 DNA reads TGTGCCACCAGTGAGCGGGGAGCCTACAATGAGCAGTTCTTC.

This chain joins TRBV6-1 and TRBJ2-3; D is ambiguous. Trimming removed 1 base at V and 4 bases at J, with 12 bases between. CDR3 length: 15 residues. From germline, CDR1 is MNHNS and CDR2 SASEGT. CDR3 region: CASSEVWATPDTQYF. Here the CDR3 DNA reads TGTGCCAGCAGTGAAGTTTGGGCCACCCCAGATACGCAGTATTTT.

The rearrangement joins TRBV10-3 to TRBJ1-2; tentative D call: TRBD1 (6 bases). This CDR3 comprises 11 residues. Germline-derived CDR1 and CDR2 are ENHRY and SYGVKD. Trimming left V 8 bases short and J 4 bases short, with 8 bases between. CDR3 nucleotide sequence: TGTGCCATCGGGGACACCTATGGCTACACCTTC. Its translation is CAIGDTYGYTF.

This clonotype was observed at least ten times. The genes are TRBV5-1 and TRBJ2-1; no firm D call. The CDR3 consists of 15 residues. Germline loops: CDR1 SGHRS, CDR2 YFSETQ. Trimming cost V 2 bases and J 6 bases, with 15 bases left between them. CDR3 protein: CASSLGLSPLNEQFF. In DNA form, the CDR3 reads TGCGCCAGCAGCTTAGGTCTCTCGCCCCTCAATGAGCAGTTCTTC.

The sample holds a few counts of this clonotype. The gene calls are TRBV29-1 and TRBJ2-3, with TRBD2 matching 9 bases. V was pared by 5 bases and J by 6 bases, with 9 bases of the junction left unmatched. The CDR3 covers 14 residues. Germline V lookup: CDR1 SQVTM, CDR2 ANQGSEA. In DNA, the CDR3 is TGCAGCGTTATCTCCGGACTAGCGACCGATACGCAGTATTTT. This codes for CSVISGLATDTQYF.

The chain links TRBV11-2 to TRBJ2-2; TRBD1 or TRBD2 may be the D gene (5 bases each). The V end was cut by 2 bases, the J end by 6 bases, with 10 bases between. Looked up from germline, CDR1 is SGHAT and CDR2 is FQNNGV. CDR3 length equals 14 residues. This CDR3 is CASSLFRGAGELFF. CDR3 DNA: TGTGCCAGCAGCTTATTTAGGGGAGCCGGGGAGCTGTTTTTT.

This clonotype was seen ten or more times. The chain employs TRBV24-1 and TRBJ2-5; D tentatively fits TRBD1 or TRBD2 (5 bases each). V lost 4 bases and J 1 base, leaving 9 bases between the germline ends. CDR1 is KGHDR, CDR2 SFDVKD, per germline. The CDR3 length is 14 residues. In DNA, the CDR3 is TGTGCCACCAGTGAAGAGGGACCCCAAGAGACCCAGTACTTC. Its protein product is CATSEEGPQETQYF.

This clonotype was counted between two and nine times. This chain connects TRBV6-6 to TRBJ1-3; TRBD1 aligns across 9 bases. V shed 7 bases and J 8 bases; nucleotides not matched to a gene: 15. CDR3 length equals 16 residues. Germline V gene sequence: CDR1 MNHNY, CDR2 SVGAGI (reference sequence). The CDR3 here is CASNKRGGQGVDTIYF. For the CDR3, the DNA is TGTGCCAGCAACAAAAGGGGGGGACAGGGCGTAGACACCATATATTTT.

V gene TRBV20-1 combines with J gene TRBJ1-6; D gene uncertain. CDR3 length equals 10 residues. V was shortened by 7 bases and J by 14 bases, with 12 bases between the two germline ends. In germline, CDR1 is DFQATT, CDR2 SNEGSKA (reference sequence). The CDR3 coding sequence is TGCAGTGTACCATTTCAAACCCTCCACTTT. This gives the protein CSVPFQTLHF.